This T cell receptor (beta chain) derives from a study of cytomegalovirus exposure and HLA in healthy donors. Study-wide points: It was 150 to 200 TCR beta chains that were listed as cytomegalovirus-associated.

On this clone itself: Its antigen is unidentified.

The PCR had 60 Vbeta and 13 Jbeta primers. Data came from immunoSEQ multiplex PCR; TCRdb stores just in-frame clones and leaves some out. The repertoire holds over 60,000 clones, roughly four fifths seen once, with 7% to 9.5% in the top ten. The TCR comes from a woman in her thirties in good health and CMV-seropositive. Sequencing was carried out using PBMCs.

The CDR3 reads CASSGTRGLGIQYF. In DNA, the CDR3 is TGTGCCAGCTCCGGGACTAGAGGCTTGGGCATTCAGTACTTC. The V gene is TRBV25-1, the J gene TRBJ2-4, with TRBD2 matching over 8 bases. Germline-derived CDR1 and CDR2 are MGHDK and SYGVNS. This CDR3 contains 14 residues. Trimming removed 8 bases from V and 9 bases from J; junction bases left unmatched: 12.